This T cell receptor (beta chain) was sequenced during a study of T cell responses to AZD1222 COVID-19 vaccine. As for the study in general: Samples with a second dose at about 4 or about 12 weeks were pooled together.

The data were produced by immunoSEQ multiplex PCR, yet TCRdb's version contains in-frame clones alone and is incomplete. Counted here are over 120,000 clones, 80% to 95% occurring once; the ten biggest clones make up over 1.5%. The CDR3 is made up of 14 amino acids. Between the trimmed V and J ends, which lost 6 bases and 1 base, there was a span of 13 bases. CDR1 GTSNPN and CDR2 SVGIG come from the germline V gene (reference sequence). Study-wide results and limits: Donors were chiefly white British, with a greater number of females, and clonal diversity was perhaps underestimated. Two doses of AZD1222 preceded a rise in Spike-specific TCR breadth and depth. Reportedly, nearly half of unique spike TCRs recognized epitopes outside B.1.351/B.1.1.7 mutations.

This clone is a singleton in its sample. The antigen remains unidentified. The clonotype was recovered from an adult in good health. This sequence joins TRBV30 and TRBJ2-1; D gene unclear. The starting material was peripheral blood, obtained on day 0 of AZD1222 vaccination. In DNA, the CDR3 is TGTGCCTGTCTCGGCAGCGTGTCCTACAATGAGCAGTTCTTC. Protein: CACLGSVSYNEQFF.